Listed below are T cell receptor beta chains from one sample, sequenced in a study of PD-1 blockade in classical Hodgkin lymphoma. The repertoire was sequenced with immunoSEQ multiplex PCR; TCRdb's copy has only in-frame clones and lacks some. Among fewer than 30,000 clones listed, 70% to 85% were seen once. The starting material was CD4+ T cells from blood, obtained before the fourth cycle of nivolumab. Every receptor here comes from a human donor with classical Hodgkin lymphoma. The CDR3 runs from the conserved cysteine through the conserved F or W. The D gene is left open where the match is weak. Clone sizes are given selectively: once, few, many, or a class where the clone is expanded.

j_call d_call clone_size cdr3_length v_call cdr3_aa cdr3_nt
TRBJ2-1 TRBD2 few 15 TRBV5-1 CASSQTSGSYNEQFF TGCGCCAGCAGCCAAACTAGCGGATCCTACAATGAGCAGTTCTTC
TRBJ1-1 . . 11 TRBV11-2 CASSLSSQAFF TGTGCCAGCAGCTTAAGCTCCCAAGCTTTCTTT
TRBJ1-5 . . 13 TRBV6-6 CASSRGSDQPQHF TGTGCCAGCAGCAGAGGGAGTGACCAGCCCCAGCATTTT
TRBJ1-6 TRBD1 . 13 TRBV7-3 CASSYTGDSPLHF TGTGCCAGCAGCTATACAGGGGATTCACCCCTCCACTTT
TRBJ1-5 TRBD1 . 18 TRBV6-1 CASSARQGSFFSNQPQHF TGTGCCAGCAGTGCTCGACAGGGATCCTTTTTTAGCAATCAGCCCCAGCATTTT
TRBJ2-5 . . 14 TRBV6-5 CASSPRGAGETQYF TGTGCCAGCAGTCCCCGGGGGGCCGGGGAGACCCAGTACTTC
TRBJ2-5 TRBD1 . 12 TRBV7-7 CASGTEGETQYF TGTGCCAGCGGGACAGAAGGAGAGACCCAGTACTTC
TRBJ1-5 . few 15 TRBV9 CASSEGVGYGQPQHF TGTGCCAGCAGCGAGGGGGTGGGTTATGGTCAGCCCCAGCATTTT
TRBJ2-5 . . 14 TRBV10-3 CAISDRGDQETQYF TGTGCCATCAGTGACAGGGGGGACCAAGAGACCCAGTACTTC
TRBJ2-7 TRBD2 . 15 TRBV5-4 CASSLVLAGTYEQYF TGTGCCAGCAGCTTGGTCCTAGCGGGTACCTACGAGCAGTACTTC
TRBJ2-1 . . 12 TRBV7-2 CASREQNNEQFF TGTGCCAGCAGGGAACAGAACAATGAGCAGTTCTTC
TRBJ2-3 . . 12 TRBV29-1 CSVESLTDTQYF TGCAGCGTTGAATCCCTCACAGATACGCAGTATTTT
TRBJ2-1 . . 14 TRBV11-2 CASSLDRISDEQFF TGTGCCAGCAGCTTAGATCGCATTTCGGATGAGCAGTTCTTC
TRBJ2-1 TRBD1 . 14 TRBV5-4 CASNPRTGLGEQFF TGTGCCAGCAACCCTAGGACAGGGTTAGGTGAGCAGTTCTTC
TRBJ1-1 . . 14 TRBV6-5 CASSSGTRNTEAFF TGTGCCAGCAGTTCCGGGACTAGGAACACTGAAGCTTTCTTT
TRBJ2-5 . . 13 TRBV10-3 CAISGLGTQTQYF TGTGCCATCAGTGGTCTGGGGACGCAGACCCAGTACTTC
TRBJ2-7 . . 11 TRBV9 CASSDRQEWYF TGTGCCAGCAGCGATCGACAGGAATGGTACTTC
TRBJ2-7 TRBD1 . 14 TRBV9 CASSIGQGPYEQYF TGTGCCAGCAGTATCGGACAGGGGCCCTACGAGCAGTACTTC
TRBJ1-2 TRBD1 few 14 TRBV5-8 CASRRTGPNYGYTF TGTGCCAGCCGACGGACAGGGCCTAACTATGGCTACACCTTC
TRBJ1-2 . . 11 TRBV19 CASSGYYGYTF TGTGCCAGCTCCGGCTACTATGGCTACACCTTC
TRBJ2-3 TRBD2 . 17 TRBV27 CASSSVLGLAGPDTQYF TGTGCCAGCAGCTCGGTCCTAGGACTAGCGGGCCCAGATACGCAGTATTTT
TRBJ2-5 . . 13 TRBV10-3 CAISVLQQETQYF TGTGCCATCAGTGTGTTACAGCAAGAGACCCAGTACTTC
TRBJ1-1 . . 15 TRBV7-2 CASSGTGTQIREAFF TGTGCCAGCAGCGGAACCGGGACGCAAATTAGGGAAGCTTTCTTT
TRBJ2-1 TRBD2 . 16 TRBV25-1 CASSVVGLADYNEQFF TGTGCCAGCAGTGTAGTAGGACTAGCGGATTACAATGAGCAGTTCTTC
TRBJ1-2 . . 12 TRBV5-4 CASSWAAGGYTF TGTGCCAGCAGCTGGGCCGCGGGAGGCTACACCTTC
TRBJ2-3 TRBD2 . 16 TRBV11-1 CASSLARGRAADTQYF TGTGCCAGCAGCTTAGCGCGCGGGAGGGCCGCAGATACGCAGTATTTT
TRBJ1-1 . . 14 TRBV2 CASSEGPMGTEAFF TGTGCCAGCAGTGAGGGGCCAATGGGCACTGAAGCTTTCTTT
TRBJ2-5 TRBD1 . 14 TRBV7-9 CASSPGQGKETQYF TGTGCCAGCAGCCCGGGACAGGGGAAAGAGACCCAGTACTTC
TRBJ1-3 . . 15 TRBV7-2 CASSPRVGPGNTIYF TGTGCCAGCAGCCCGCGGGTGGGGCCTGGAAACACCATATATTTT
TRBJ1-6 TRBD1 . 16 TRBV5-6 CASSLGQGNYNSPLHF TGTGCCAGCAGCTTGGGACAGGGAAATTATAATTCACCCCTCCACTTT
TRBJ2-2 . . 14 TRBV27 CASSPPRGTGELFF TGTGCCAGCAGCCCCCCACGGGGGACCGGGGAGCTGTTTTTT
TRBJ1-3 . . 17 TRBV4-1 CASSRQGLTLSGNTIYF TGCGCCAGCAGCCGCCAGGGACTCACCCTCTCTGGAAACACCATATATTTT
TRBJ2-1 TRBD2 . 17 TRBV7-6 CASSLGTSGNTYNEQFF TGTGCCAGCAGCTTAGGGACTAGCGGGAATACCTACAATGAGCAGTTCTTC
TRBJ2-5 TRBD1 . 14 TRBV7-2 CASSPRQGRETQYF TGTGCCAGCAGCCCCCGACAGGGTAGAGAGACCCAGTACTTC
TRBJ2-1 TRBD2 . 15 TRBV6-4 CASSDSRGVDYEQFF TGTGCCAGCAGTGACTCACGGGGGGTAGACTATGAGCAGTTCTTC
TRBJ1-4 . . 12 TRBV7-2 CASSLTSKRLFF TGTGCCAGCAGCTTAACATCTAAAAGGCTGTTTTTT
TRBJ2-7 TRBD2 . 14 TRBV10-3 CAISTGLGTYEQYF TGTGCCATCAGCACGGGACTAGGCACCTACGAGCAGTACTTC
TRBJ1-2 . once 16 TRBV10-3 CAISLLPDRPNYGYTF TGTGCCATCAGTCTTTTACCAGACAGACCGAACTATGGCTACACCTTC
TRBJ2-1 . . 15 TRBV7-9 CASSLARGVYNEQFF TGTGCCAGCAGCTTAGCCAGGGGAGTCTACAATGAGCAGTTCTTC
TRBJ2-7 . . 16 TRBV19 CASSIASGVSSYEQYF TGTGCCAGTAGTATAGCGTCGGGGGTGAGCTCCTACGAGCAGTACTTC
TRBJ2-2 TRBD1 . 18 TRBV2 CASSDPTGSRPNTGELFF TGTGCCAGCAGTGATCCGACAGGGAGCCGGCCGAACACCGGGGAGCTGTTTTTT
TRBJ2-3 . . 15 TRBV6-5 CASSYSFETADTQYF TGTGCCAGCAGTTACTCGTTTGAGACAGCGGATACGCAGTATTTT
TRBJ1-1 TRBD1 few 17 TRBV19 CASSSPPGQGVRTEAFF TGTGCCAGTAGTAGCCCTCCGGGACAGGGAGTAAGGACTGAAGCTTTCTTT
TRBJ2-3 TRBD2 . 16 TRBV5-1 CASSNSGGAGTDTQYF TGCGCCAGCAGCAATAGCGGGGGGGCGGGCACAGATACGCAGTATTTT
TRBJ2-7 . . 14 TRBV7-2 CASSETGDYLEQYF TGTGCCAGCAGCGAGACAGGGGACTACCTCGAGCAGTACTTC
TRBJ1-4 . . 15 TRBV7-5 CASTLGGAHGEKLFF TGTGCCAGCACCCTAGGGGGGGCGCATGGTGAAAAACTGTTTTTT
TRBJ1-6 . . 15 TRBV7-6 CASSQGGARDSPLHF TGTGCCAGCAGCCAAGGGGGGGCCCGGGATTCACCCCTCCACTTT
TRBJ1-2 . . 14 TRBV29-1 CSVDRARANYGYTF TGCAGCGTTGACAGGGCGCGAGCGAACTATGGCTACACCTTC
TRBJ1-2 . . 13 TRBV6-5 CASSWTGDYGYTF TGTGCCAGCAGTTGGACGGGGGACTATGGCTACACCTTC
TRBJ2-5 . once 12 TRBV6-5 CASSYPVGTQYF TGTGCCAGCAGTTACCCCGTTGGGACCCAGTACTTC
TRBJ2-2 TRBD1 . 17 TRBV19 CASSILGQGFWTGELFF TGTGCCAGTAGTATCTTGGGACAGGGGTTTTGGACCGGGGAGCTGTTTTTT
TRBJ2-7 . . 12 TRBV30 CAWSVRINEQYF TGTGCCTGGAGTGTACGCATAAACGAGCAGTACTTC
TRBJ2-3 . few 14 TRBV7-2 CASSPDPSTDTQYF TGTGCCAGCAGCCCGGACCCTAGCACAGATACGCAGTATTTT
TRBJ2-2 . . 15 TRBV6-6 CASSTRTSNTGELFF TGTGCCAGCAGTACACGAACTAGTAACACCGGGGAGCTGTTTTTT
TRBJ2-1 TRBD2 . 15 TRBV7-7 CASSSTSGGAGEQFF TGTGCTAGCAGCTCGACTAGCGGGGGGGCCGGAGAGCAGTTCTTC
TRBJ1-5 . medium-sized 13 TRBV7-9 CASSFSADQPQHF TGTGCCAGCAGCTTCTCGGCGGATCAGCCCCAGCATTTT
TRBJ1-1 TRBD1 . 15 TRBV18 CASSPQSPDRVEAFF TGTGCCAGCTCACCCCAGAGCCCCGACAGGGTCGAAGCTTTCTTT
TRBJ2-7 . . 14 TRBV5-1 CASSFGTPSYEQYF TGCGCCAGCAGCTTCGGGACACCGAGCTACGAGCAGTACTTC
TRBJ2-1 . . 17 TRBV7-2 CASSLYDVLRGYNEQFF TGTGCCAGCAGCTTATACGACGTCCTGAGGGGATACAATGAGCAGTTCTTC